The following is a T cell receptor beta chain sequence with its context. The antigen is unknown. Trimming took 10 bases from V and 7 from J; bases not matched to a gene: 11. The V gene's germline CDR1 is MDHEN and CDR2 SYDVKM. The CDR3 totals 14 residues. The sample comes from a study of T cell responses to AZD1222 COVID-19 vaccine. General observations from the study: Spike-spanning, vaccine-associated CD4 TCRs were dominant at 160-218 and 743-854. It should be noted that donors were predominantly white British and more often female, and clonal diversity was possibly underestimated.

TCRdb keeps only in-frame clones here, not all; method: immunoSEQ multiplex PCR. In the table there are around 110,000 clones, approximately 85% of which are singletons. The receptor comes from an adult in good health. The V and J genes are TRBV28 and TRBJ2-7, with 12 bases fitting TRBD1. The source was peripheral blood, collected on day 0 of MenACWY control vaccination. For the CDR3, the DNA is TGTGCCAACCCTCCGGGACAGGGGGCAGGGGAGCAGTACTTC. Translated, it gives CANPPGQGAGEQYF.